These 21 T cell receptor beta chains were all obtained from the same sample, sequenced in a study of Ad26.COV2.S vaccination and SARS-CoV-2 variants. This table comes from immunoSEQ multiplex PCR, and its TCRdb copy is limited to in-frame clones, with some not included. There are around 140,000 clones in the sample; roughly 88% occur only once, and 5% lies in the top ten. The material sequenced was peripheral blood, taken after recovery from COVID-19. The receptors stem from a human donor who had recovered from COVID-19.

This clone was recorded a few times. The gene calls are TRBV21-1 and TRBJ2-5; the DNA was not used to check the table's D call, TRBD1. TRBV21-1 is given as a pseudogene. The CDR3 consists of 15 residues. CDR3 nucleotides: TGTGCCAGCAGCAGATCAGGGGACCTCTCTATCACCCAGTACTTC. Protein sequence: CASSRSGDLSITQYF.

The gene calls are TRBV28 and TRBJ1-6; D gene ambiguous. The V gene lost 2 bases and the J gene lost 11 bases, with 22 bases spanning the gap. The CDR3 spans 17 residues. CDR1 is MDHEN, CDR2 SYDVKM, per germline. The CDR3 nucleotides are TGTGCCAGCAGTTTACTCACGGACGGGAGATGGGAGACACCCCTCCACTTT. The encoded protein is CASSLLTDGRWETPLHF. The full variable domain, completed using reference TRBV28 and TRBJ1-6, is DVKVTQSSRYLVKRTGEKVFLECVQDMDHENMFWYRQDPGLGLRLIYFSYDVKMKEKGDIPEGYSVSREKKERFSLILESASTNQTSMYLCASSLLTDGRWETPLHFGNGTRLTVT.

The chain has TRBV3-1 (or the pseudogene TRBV3-2) and TRBJ2-7; D possibly corresponds to TRBD2 (5 bases). The V end was cut by 1 base, the J end by 7 bases, with 26 bases between. The CDR3 has 18 amino acids. The germline gives CDR1 LGHDT, CDR2 YNNKEL (reference sequence). CDR3 amino acids: CASSQVGWRYIGDEEQYF. The DNA for the CDR3 is TGTGCCAGCAGCCAAGTGGGTTGGCGGTACATCGGGGATGAGGAGCAGTACTTC.

V is TRBV19 and J is TRBJ1-3; D is unresolved. Trimming removed 10 bases at V and 0 bases at J, with 13 bases between. Germline V gene lookup returns CDR1 LNHDA and CDR2 SQIVND (reference sequence). This CDR3 has 14 residues. The DNA for the CDR3 is TGTGCCACCGCTGACGGAGCCTCTGGAAACACCATATATTTT. Protein product: CATADGASGNTIYF.

The chain is built from TRBV18 and TRBJ2-2; 11 bases map to TRBD2. The germline V gene encodes CDR1 KGHSH and CDR2 LQKENI. Losses at the gene ends were 5 bases for V and 1 base for J; bases not matched to a gene: 6. The length of the CDR3 is 17 residues. The CDR3 sequence is CASSEGLAELNTGELFF. CDR3 nucleotides: TGTGCCAGCTCAGAGGGACTAGCGGAACTGAACACCGGGGAGCTGTTTTTT. Full variable domain (outside the CDR3, taken from reference TRBV18 and TRBJ2-2): NAGVMQNPRHLVRRRGQEARLRCSPMKGHSHVYWYRQLPEEGLKFMVYLQKENIIDESGMPKERFSAEFPKEGPSILRIQQVVRGDSAAYFCASSEGLAELNTGELFFGEGSRLTVL.

The genes are TRBV30 and TRBJ1-5; tentatively, D is TRBD1 (6 bases). Per germline, CDR1 GTSNPN and CDR2 SVGIG (reference sequence). V lost 5 bases and J lost 2, with 10 bases in between. There are 13 residues in the CDR3. CDR3: CAWGAGGNQPQHF. The DNA of the CDR3 is TGTGCCTGGGGCGCAGGGGGCAATCAGCCCCAGCATTTT.

The chain has TRBV12-3 or TRBV12-4 and TRBJ2-7; D is unresolved. The V end lost 3 bases, the J end lost 5 bases, and 11 bases lay between the germline ends. This CDR3 has 13 amino acids. This chain's CDR3 is CASSLVVQDEQYF. The CDR3 region has the DNA TGTGCCAGCAGTTTGGTGGTGCAGGACGAGCAGTACTTC.

This clone was seen a single time. V usage is TRBV7-2 and J usage is TRBJ2-1; TRBD2 might be the D (6 bases). The V end was cut by 1 base, the J end by 3 bases, with 10 bases between. Germline CDR1 reads SGHTA; CDR2 reads FQGNSA. This CDR3 is 15 amino acids long. CDR3 amino acids: CASSLGQGLYNEQFF. The CDR3, as DNA: TGTGCCAGCAGCTTAGGCCAGGGACTCTACAATGAGCAGTTCTTC.

This rearrangement joins TRBV5-4 to TRBJ1-2; 11 nucleotides match TRBD1. The germline CDR1 and CDR2 sequences are SGHNT and YYREEE (reference sequence). The junction had 5 bases not matched to a gene; V was cut back by 7 bases and J by 9 bases. This CDR3 is built from 12 residues. CDR3 loop: CASQGQGGSYTF. DNA for the CDR3: TGTGCCAGCCAGGGACAGGGGGGAAGCTACACCTTC.

This clone was observed once. CDR3 sequence reads: CASSSHVIDGRYF. DNA of the CDR3: TGTGCCAGCAGTTCCCACGTCATCGACGGGCGGTACTTC. The chain uses TRBV12-3 or TRBV12-4 and TRBJ2-7, with D uncertain. Trimming removed 4 bases from V and 12 bases from J, with 19 bases in between. The CDR3 loop spans 13 amino acids.

This rearrangement joins TRBV19 to TRBJ1-1, with 10 bases aligning to TRBD1. V lost 5 bases and J lost 7; bases outside the gene matches: 10. This CDR3 has 15 residues. Per the germline V gene, CDR1 is LNHDA and CDR2 is SQIVND (reference sequence). The CDR3 loop is CASSARQGARHEAFF. CDR3 in DNA: TGTGCCAGTAGTGCTCGACAGGGGGCGCGGCATGAAGCTTTCTTT.

In its sample, this clone was seen a few times. This chain joins TRBV6-2 or TRBV6-3 and TRBJ2-2, with TRBD2 as a possible D gene (7 bases). Germline lookup yields CDR1 MNHEY and CDR2 SVGEGT. V lost 6 bases and J lost 2, with 19 bases in between. The CDR3 runs to 17 residues. CDR3: CASSPMRGRRNTGELFF. The CDR3 nucleotides read TGTGCCAGCAGCCCGATGCGGGGGCGCCGAAACACCGGGGAGCTGTTTTTT.

This chain connects TRBV6-6 to TRBJ2-1; possibly TRBD1 or TRBD2 for D (6 bases each). Trimming left V 2 bases short and J 9 bases short, with 20 bases between. This CDR3 region has 16 residues. CDR1 and CDR2 from the germline V gene are MNHNY and SVGAGI (reference sequence). The CDR3 sequence is CASSYPRGGAEGEQFF. The CDR3 DNA follows: TGTGCCAGCAGTTACCCCAGGGGAGGCGCAGAAGGTGAGCAGTTCTTC.

The chain links TRBV4-3 to TRBJ1-1; TRBD1 might be the D (5 bases). The CDR3 extends over 16 amino acids. Between the trimmed V and J ends, which lost 0 bases and 1 base, there was a span of 12 bases. Per the germline V gene, CDR1 is LGHNA and CDR2 is YSLEER. CDR3 in DNA: TGCGCCAGCAGCCAAGATGAGGCCGGGGGGAACACTGAAGCTTTCTTT. It is translated as CASSQDEAGGNTEAFF.

The chain uses TRBV5-6 and TRBJ2-7; D is uncertain. The CDR3 totals 14 residues. Germline V CDR1 and CDR2: SGHDT, YYEEEE. The V end was cut by 0 bases, the J end by 3 bases, with 10 bases between. CDR3 sequence reads: CASSLGPILYEQYF. CDR3 DNA: TGTGCCAGCAGCTTGGGACCCATCCTCTACGAGCAGTACTTC.

This chain joins TRBV28 and TRBJ2-7; D remains unclear. Germline CDR1 is MDHEN and CDR2 is SYDVKM. V gave up 4 bases and J gave up 0 bases, with 13 bases separating them. The CDR3 runs 15 residues. The CDR3 DNA reads TGTGCCAGCAGTTCCCCTGGCGGAGACTCCTACGAGCAGTACTTC. It specifies CASSSPGGDSYEQYF.

This chain uses TRBV7-2 with TRBJ2-5, with D unresolved. From germline, CDR1 is SGHTA and CDR2 FQGNSA. V was clipped by 5 bases and J by 1 base, with 11 bases between them. This CDR3 is built from 14 residues. The CDR3 region is CASSLRQLQETQYF. The CDR3 DNA follows: TGTGCCAGCAGCCTCAGACAACTCCAAGAGACCCAGTACTTC.

Only one count was recorded for this clone. The V call is TRBV7-8, the J call TRBJ2-5, with D maybe TRBD2 (6 bases). Germline loops: CDR1 SGHVS, CDR2 FQNEAQ. The CDR3 consists of 14 residues. Trimming stripped 5 bases from V and 2 bases from J, with 12 bases between. This CDR3 reads CASSPRGTQETQYF. The CDR3, as DNA: TGTGCCAGCAGCCCCCGGGGGACTCAAGAGACCCAGTACTTC.

The rearrangement uses TRBV5-8 and TRBJ2-7, with D hard to call. The germline gives CDR1 SGHTS, CDR2 YDEGEE. This CDR3 has 14 residues. The V and J ends lost 7 bases and 3 bases respectively, with 17 bases between them. CDR3 protein: CASVRATVSYEQYF. The CDR3 DNA sequence: TGTGCCAGCGTTAGGGCGACGGTAAGCTACGAGCAGTACTTC.

This clone was picked up a small number of times. The CDR3 sequence is CASSDFWGLSGNTIYF. The CDR3 DNA reads TGTGCCAGCAGTGATTTTTGGGGGCTCTCTGGAAACACCATATATTTT. This chain connects TRBV2 to TRBJ1-3, with D possibly being TRBD1 (6 bases). This CDR3 comprises 16 residues. CDR1 and CDR2 from the germline V gene are SNHLY and FYNNEI. Trimming took 3 bases from V and 0 from J, leaving 12 bases between them.

The chain carries TRBV5-4 and TRBJ2-5; 9 bases are shared with TRBD2. The CDR3 length is 20 residues. V lost 4 bases to trimming and J lost 1 base; unmatched junction nucleotides: 20. Germline V gene data show CDR1 as SGHNT and CDR2 as YYREEE (reference sequence). Here the CDR3 DNA reads TGTGCCAGCAGCGGCCCCGTTGGGCTAGCGGGGCCGCTGCTCCAAGAGACCCAGTACTTC. It translates to CASSGPVGLAGPLLQETQYF.